Listed here are 8 T cell receptor beta chains from one sample, sequenced in a study of T cells in Graves' hyperthyroidism and ophthalmopathy. Amplified regions were TCR beta CDR3 sequences from RNA transcripts. The HTBI primer set served for first-round RT-PCR of the TCR CDR3. TCRdb used MiXCR to reprocess the multiplex PCR reads, holding one entry per CDR3 protein. The data show roughly 24,000 distinct CDR3 sequences, with around 40% seen just once and 10% held by the top ten. Sequenced input: blood. These receptor sequences come from a young woman with Graves' hyperthyroidism.

The chain carries TRBV7-3 and TRBJ1-1, with 7 bases fitting TRBD1. The trim removed 2 bases at V and 5 bases at J, leaving 8 bases unmatched. From germline, CDR1 is SGHTA and CDR2 FQGTGA. The CDR3 has 15 residues. CDR3 amino acids: CASSLGGLTGTEAFF. CDR3 bases: TGTGCCAGCAGCTTAGGTGGACTGACAGGGACTGAAGCTTTCTTT. The full variable domain, rest sourced from reference TRBV7-3 and TRBJ1-1, is GAGVSQTPSNKVTEKGKYVELRCDPISGHTALYWYRQSLGQGPEFLIYFQGTGAADDSGLPNDRFFAVRPEGSVSTLKIQRTERGDSAVYLCASSLGGLTGTEAFFGQGTRLTVV.

This clonotype was recorded at least ten times. The genes are TRBV28 and TRBJ2-2, with TRBD2 identical over 8 bases. This CDR3 has 16 residues. Germline loops: CDR1 MDHEN, CDR2 SYDVKM. The junction had 8 bases not matched to a gene; V was cut back by 3 bases and J by 5 bases. CDR3 bases: TGTGCCAGCAGTTTGGCCAGCGGGAGCGGGACCGGGGAGCTGTTTTTT. It codes for CASSLASGSGTGELFF.

The chain is built from TRBV20-1 and TRBJ2-1, with 11 nucleotides matching TRBD2. V lost 7 bases to trimming and J lost 4 bases; unmatched junction nucleotides: 6. The germline V gene has CDR1 DFQATT and CDR2 SNEGSKA (reference sequence). The CDR3 runs to 14 residues. The CDR3 loop reads CSETGTSGYNEQFF. CDR3 sequence (DNA): TGCAGTGAAACCGGGACTAGCGGATACAATGAGCAGTTCTTC.

This clonotype appeared many times. It may be a read error: a sequence one base away is much more abundant. Since the CDR3 does not end with the conserved phenylalanine or tryptophan, this likely comes from a read error. The chain has TRBV9 and TRBJ2-7; 9 positions match TRBD2. Unmatched junction bases numbered 11, after V lost 1 base and J lost 3 bases. Per germline, CDR1 SGDLS and CDR2 YYNGEE. The CDR3 has 17 amino acids. The CDR3 DNA is TGTGCCAGCAGCGTATCTTCGGCTAGCGGGACCTACTACGAGCAGTACCTC. The encoded protein is CASSVSSASGTYYEQYL.

This clonotype is medium-sized by share. The rearrangement uses TRBV7-9 and TRBJ1-2; no clear D. The CDR3 is 13 residues long. V lost 3 bases and J 6 bases, leaving 11 bases between the germline ends. Germline assignment: CDR1 SEHNR and CDR2 FQNEAQ (reference sequence). CDR3 DNA sequence: TGTGCCAGCAGCTTTTCGGGCCGCCATGGCTACACCTTC. It encodes CASSFSGRHGYTF.

This clonotype was found many times. The V call is TRBV4-1, the J call TRBJ1-3; D call uncertain. The CDR3 is 16 residues long. Trimming stripped 0 bases from V and 1 base from J, with 10 bases between. In germline, CDR1 is MGHRA, CDR2 YSYEKL. This CDR3 reads CASSQEAPESGNTIYF. The DNA of the CDR3 is TGCGCCAGCAGCCAAGAGGCCCCGGAATCTGGAAACACCATATATTTT.

This clonotype showed up just once. The CDR3 end shows no conserved phenylalanine or tryptophan, and so a read error is likely. The DNA is omitted, as the CDR3 cannot be located on it reliably, and the CDR3 follows TCRdb's listing. CDR3 sequence: CAIREGLASEQYL. The rearrangement links TRBV10-3 to TRBJ2-7; the DNA was not used to check the table's D call, TRBD2. The germline gives CDR1 ENHRY, CDR2 SYGVKD. The CDR3 comprises 13 residues, both ends counted.

The chain is built from TRBV6-5 and TRBJ1-1, with 11 bases fitting TRBD1. Unmatched junction bases numbered 4, after V lost 0 bases and J lost 13 bases. From germline, CDR1 is MNHEY and CDR2 SVGAGI. CDR3 length: 13 amino acids. CDR3 sequence (DNA): TGTGCCAGCAGTTACTCGACAGGGACAGGGGGTTTCTTT. Protein: CASSYSTGTGGFF.